The next 21 T cell receptor beta chains were all read from a single sample in a study of cytomegalovirus exposure and HLA in healthy donors. This PCR relied on a set of 60 Vbeta primers and 13 Jbeta primers. Using immunoSEQ multiplex PCR, the repertoire was profiled, and TCRdb retains in-frame clones only, with some absent. Of more than 50,000 clones listed, 65% to 80% are singletons. Sequencing input: PBMCs. These receptors were obtained from a man aged 40-50 years in good health and CMV-seropositive.

V and J are TRBV5-1 and TRBJ2-2, with D maybe TRBD1 (5 bases). Germline assignment: CDR1 SGHRS and CDR2 YFSETQ. CDR3 length: 16 residues. The ends were cut back, 0 bases at V and 9 bases at J, with 18 bases in the middle. CDR3 in DNA: TGCGCCAGCAGCTTGGTCGGACACGGCCCTCTGTGGGAGCTGTTTTTT. This translates into CASSLVGHGPLWELFF.

The chain couples TRBV18 to TRBJ2-2; 7 bases are a match to TRBD1. Germline V gene sequence: CDR1 KGHSH, CDR2 LQKENI. The CDR3 sequence is 15 residues long. V trimming: 3 bases; J trimming: 11 bases; junction bases outside the gene matches: 12. CDR3 region: CASSPPTGEILELFF. The CDR3 DNA is TGTGCCAGCTCACCGCCAACAGGGGAAATCTTAGAGCTGTTTTTT.

The CDR3: CATSGTGPGGYTF. Written as DNA, the CDR3 is TGTGCCACCTCCGGGACAGGCCCTGGGGGCTACACCTTC. The chain links TRBV6-5 to TRBJ1-2, with 8 bases lining up with TRBD1. V lost 10 bases and J lost 8; bases outside the gene matches: 12. Germline CDR1 and CDR2: MNHEY and SVGAGI. The CDR3 loop spans 13 amino acids.

V and J are TRBV30 and TRBJ1-1; a possible D gene is TRBD1 (6 bases). Germline CDR1 is GTSNPN and CDR2 is SVGIG (reference sequence). The CDR3 consists of 13 residues. Deletions cut 3 bases from V and 1 base from J, with 9 bases between. The CDR3 DNA sequence: TGTGCCTGGAGCCAACAGGGGAACACTGAAGCTTTCTTT. Amino acid sequence: CAWSQQGNTEAFF.

The chain recombines TRBV4-3 with TRBJ2-7, with D uncertain. CDR3 size: 14 residues. V lost 0 bases and J lost 2, with 8 bases in between. Germline CDR1 LGHNA, CDR2 YSLEER. The CDR3 coding sequence is TGCGCCAGCAGCCAAGATCGCACAGCCTACGAGCAGTACTTC. The encoded protein is CASSQDRTAYEQYF.

The sample holds a few counts of this clone. The CDR3 DNA reads TGTGCCTGGAGTGGAGGAGTTAACACCGGGGAGCTGTTTTTT. Protein sequence: CAWSGGVNTGELFF. The gene calls are TRBV30 and TRBJ2-2; D gene unclear. The germline V gene encodes CDR1 GTSNPN and CDR2 SVGIG (reference sequence). This CDR3 has 14 residues. Trimming stripped 1 base from V and 2 bases from J, with 8 bases between.

V gene TRBV29-1 combines with J gene TRBJ2-3; maybe TRBD1 (6 bases). The CDR3 is 14 residues long. Germline V gene lookup returns CDR1 SQVTM and CDR2 ANQGSEA. With 0 bases removed from V and 6 bases from J, the gap between germline ends came to 13 bases. The CDR3: CSVEDHRAGDTQYF. The CDR3, as DNA: TGCAGCGTTGAAGACCACAGGGCGGGCGATACGCAGTATTTT.

This clone was detected only a few times. The chain is built from TRBV5-1 and TRBJ2-2; 8 bases align to TRBD1. The CDR3 is 17 residues long. Looked up from germline, CDR1 is SGHRS and CDR2 is YFSETQ. With 1 base clipped from V and 5 bases from J, the junction kept 10 bases outside the gene matches. The CDR3 nucleotides are TGCGCCAGCAGCTTGACTCTTTGGACAGGGAGAACCGGGGAGCTGTTTTTT. Translated, it gives CASSLTLWTGRTGELFF.

The genes are TRBV19 and TRBJ2-7; 7 bases match TRBD1. CDR1 is LNHDA and CDR2 is SQIVND in the germline V gene (reference sequence). The CDR3 totals 13 residues. Trimming at V came to 4 bases and at J to 4 bases, leaving 4 bases not matched to a gene. CDR3 residues: CASSTQQGYEQYF. The CDR3 nucleotides are TGTGCCAGTAGTACGCAACAGGGGTACGAGCAGTACTTC.

The V call is TRBV19, the J call TRBJ2-7, with 8 bases that match TRBD1. Per germline, CDR1 LNHDA and CDR2 SQIVND (reference sequence). V was pared by 6 bases and J by 2 bases, with 12 bases of the junction left unmatched. The CDR3 totals 16 residues. The CDR3 coding sequence is TGTGCCAGTAGCCCACCTCGAGGACAGGGCACCTACGAGCAGTACTTC. Amino acids: CASSPPRGQGTYEQYF.

The V call is TRBV29-1, the J call TRBJ2-7; 8 positions match TRBD1. The V gene end was trimmed by 2 bases and the J gene end by 2 bases; junction bases not matched to a gene: 5. Per germline, CDR1 SQVTM and CDR2 ANQGSEA. This CDR3 spans 14 amino acids. CDR3 bases: TGCAGCGTTGAATGGACAGGGAGTCCCTACGAGCAGTACTTC. Encoded protein: CSVEWTGSPYEQYF.

The chain employs TRBV30 and TRBJ1-5; 8 bases map to TRBD1. V was pared by 2 bases and J by 4 bases, with 7 bases of the junction left unmatched. The CDR3 has 15 residues. Germline-derived CDR1 and CDR2 are GTSNPN and SVGIG (reference sequence). As DNA, the CDR3 is TGTGCCTGGAGTCCCGGACAGGGAAGGAATCAGCCCCAGCATTTT. Translated, it gives CAWSPGQGRNQPQHF.

The gene calls are TRBV9 and TRBJ2-7; possibly TRBD1 for D (6 bases). Germline CDR1 reads SGDLS; CDR2 reads YYNGEE. CDR3 length: 14 residues. V was shortened by 4 bases and J by 7 bases, with 18 bases between the two germline ends. The CDR3 DNA is TGTGCCAGCAGCTTCGGGACATCTGTGAGGGAGCAGTACTTC. Its protein product is CASSFGTSVREQYF.

The chain combines TRBV27 with TRBJ1-2, with D maybe TRBD1 (5 bases). The CDR3 is 13 amino acids. Between the trimmed V and J ends, which lost 2 bases and 8 bases, there was a span of 12 bases. Germline V gives CDR1 MNHEY, CDR2 SMNVEV (reference sequence). DNA for the CDR3: TGTGCCAGCAGTTTAGGAGGGGCAGGAGGCTACACCTTC. It codes for CASSLGGAGGYTF.

The genes are TRBV6-5 and TRBJ2-4, with D possibly being TRBD2 (6 bases). Trimming pared 8 bases from V and 0 bases from J, leaving 14 bases between. This CDR3 has 15 amino acids. Germline V gene sequence: CDR1 MNHEY, CDR2 SVGAGI. This CDR3 reads CASALGLLAKNIQYF. The CDR3 DNA is TGTGCCAGCGCTCTGGGACTCCTAGCCAAAAACATTCAGTACTTC.

The chain employs TRBV4-2 and TRBJ1-5; D is unclear. Germline CDR1 reads LGHNA; CDR2 reads YNFKEQ. This CDR3 is 16 amino acids long. V dropped 0 bases and J dropped 3 bases, with 12 bases sitting between them. The CDR3 protein is CASSQDRRHPNQPQHF. The CDR3 region has the DNA TGTGCCAGCAGCCAAGATCGGCGACACCCCAATCAGCCCCAGCATTTT.

V is TRBV5-1 and J is TRBJ2-3, with 10 positions matching TRBD2. The CDR3 runs to 16 residues. The trim removed 0 bases at V and 3 bases at J, leaving 4 bases unmatched. The germline V gene encodes CDR1 SGHRS and CDR2 YFSETQ. DNA of the CDR3: TGCGCCAGCAGCTTGGGGACTAGCGGATTAACAGATACGCAGTATTTT. Translating gives CASSLGTSGLTDTQYF. Full variable domain (missing parts from reference TRBV5-1 and TRBJ2-3): KAGVTQTPRYLIKTRGQQVTLSCSPISGHRSVSWYQQTPGQGLQFLFEYFSETQRNKGNFPGRFSGRQFSNSRSEMNVSTLELGDSALYLCASSLGTSGLTDTQYFGPGTRLTVL.

The rearrangement joins TRBV2 to TRBJ1-5, with 10 positions matching TRBD1. The CDR3 is 17 residues long. V shed 5 bases and J 6 bases; nucleotides not matched to a gene: 13. From germline, CDR1 is SNHLY and CDR2 FYNNEI. The CDR3 DNA sequence: TGTGCCAGCAGTTTCAGACAGGGGGCGCTTCCGGGTCAGCCCCAGCATTTT. Translation: CASSFRQGALPGQPQHF. The full variable domain, completed using reference TRBV2 and TRBJ1-5, is EPEVTQTPSHQVTQMGQEVILRCVPISNHLYFYWYRQILGQKVEFLVSFYNNEISEKSEIFDDQFSVERPDGSNFTLKIRSTKLEDSAMYFCASSFRQGALPGQPQHFGDGTRLSIL.

This chain joins TRBV6-5 and TRBJ1-1, with a tentative D call TRBD1 (6 bases). The CDR3 loop spans 13 amino acids. The ends were cut back, 6 bases at V and 4 bases at J, with 12 bases in the middle. Germline loops: CDR1 MNHEY, CDR2 SVGAGI. The CDR3: CASRPGDGTEAFF. Written as DNA, the CDR3 is TGTGCCAGCAGACCAGGGGATGGCACTGAAGCTTTCTTT.

CDR3 nucleotide sequence: TGTGCCAGCAGTTCCGGACAGGGGCTCCTCATGAACACTGAAGCTTTCTTT. Protein product: CASSSGQGLLMNTEAFF. The chain links TRBV7-2 to TRBJ1-1; 9 bases align to TRBD1. CDR1 is SGHTA, CDR2 FQGNSA, per germline. This CDR3 has 17 amino acids. The V and J ends lost 6 bases and 0 bases, in that order; junction bases with no gene match: 11.

The V gene is TRBV6-1, the J gene TRBJ1-2; the D gene is possibly TRBD1 (5 bases). Trimming removed 5 bases from V and 1 base from J, with 11 bases in between. The CDR3 extends over 14 amino acids. Germline CDR1 is MNHNS and CDR2 is SASEGT. The CDR3 sequence is CASSTSQGNYGYTF. CDR3 DNA sequence: TGTGCCAGCAGTACTTCCCAGGGTAACTATGGCTACACCTTC.